These 27 T cell receptor beta chains were sequenced from one sample in a study of molecular identifiers for immune sequencing clone quantification (dated by TCRdb to about 2018). Library method: PCR. Sequencing instrument: NextSeq 500. The public reads were run again by TCRdb, first through fastp at Q25 and then through MiXCR, and only productive beta chains were kept. For every CDR3 protein sequence, its rows merge into one entry that carries the most common genes and DNA. The sample has roughly 320,000 distinct CDR3 sequences on record, roughly a quarter of them singletons. Around 0.74% of the sample comes from the top ten. What was sequenced was naive CD8+ T cells from blood, with Jurkat cell RNA spiked in. In the paper's terms, the cell subset or site label means: FACS-sorted CD8+CD4-CCR7+CD45RA+ naive T cells. These receptors were obtained from a human donor in good health. Some libraries in this study had Jurkat cell RNA spiked in.

V is TRBV14 and J is TRBJ2-1; D remains unclear. The CDR3 is made up of 13 amino acids. V dropped 0 bases and J dropped 8 bases, with 8 bases sitting between them. The germline gives CDR1 SGHDN, CDR2 FVKESK. The CDR3 coding sequence is TGTGCCAGCAGCCAAGATGGAGAACATGAGCAGTTCTTC. It translates to CASSQDGEHEQFF.

About this clonotype itself: One end of the junction is discordant with germline, which a read error may explain. This sequence joins TRBV30 and TRBJ1-1; the D gene is possibly TRBD1 (6 bases). This CDR3 contains 12 residues. Germline CDR1 GTSNPN, CDR2 SVGIG (reference sequence). The CDR3 nucleotides read TGTGCCTGGAGGCCTTGGGACACTAAAGCTTTCTTT. This encodes CAWRPWDTKAFF. The full variable domain, its missing parts supplied by reference TRBV30 and TRBJ1-1, is SQTIHQWPATLVQPVGSPLSLECTVEGTSNPNLYWYRQAAGRGLQLLFYSVGIGQISSEVPQNLSASRPQDRQFILSSKKLLLSDSGFYLCAWRPWDTKAFFGQGTRLTVV.

The rearrangement links TRBV25-1 to TRBJ2-5; tentatively, D is TRBD2 (6 bases). V lost 2 bases to trimming and J lost 5 bases, with 18 bases between them. The germline gives CDR1 MGHDK, CDR2 SYGVNS. The CDR3 is made up of 16 amino acids. CDR3 sequence (DNA): TGTGCCAGCAGTGAACCCGCGGGACCTCCCCAGGAGACCCAGTACTTC. Its protein is CASSEPAGPPQETQYF.

The chain recombines TRBV28 with TRBJ2-5; 9 nucleotides line up with TRBD2. CDR1 is MDHEN and CDR2 is SYDVKM in the germline V gene. V lost 4 bases, J lost 7 bases, and 10 bases stayed unmatched. CDR3 length: 15 residues. This chain's CDR3 is CASSSTLAGMGTQYF. CDR3 in DNA: TGTGCCAGCAGTTCAACTCTAGCGGGAATGGGGACCCAGTACTTC.

This clonotype was picked up many times. V and J are TRBV20-1 and TRBJ2-5, with 10 bases lining up with TRBD2. CDR1 is DFQATT and CDR2 is SNEGSKA in the germline V gene (reference sequence). The length of the CDR3 is 17 residues. J was trimmed by 1 base and V by 3 bases; bases with no gene match: 11. DNA for the CDR3: TGCAGTGCTAGTGACTACATAGCGGGGGGCTCCCAAGAGACCCAGTACTTC. Translated: CSASDYIAGGSQETQYF.

As to this clonotype: One end of the junction fails to match germline, which may point to a read error. The rearrangement uses TRBV2 and TRBJ2-3, with TRBD2 as a possible D gene (7 bases). CDR3 length: 15 residues. Germline V gene sequence: CDR1 SNHLY, CDR2 FYNNEI. The CDR3 reads CAGRGSGFSTDTQYF. The CDR3 DNA follows: TGTGCCGGCAGGGGTAGCGGGTTCAGCACAGATACGCAGTATTTT.

This rearrangement joins TRBV13 to TRBJ1-2, with D possibly matching TRBD1 (6 bases). V lost 0 bases and J lost 4, with 6 bases in between. The germline gives CDR1 PRHDT, CDR2 FYEKMQ (reference sequence). CDR3 length: 13 residues. The CDR3 reads CASSLGGAYGYTF. Written as DNA, the CDR3 is TGTGCCAGCAGCTTAGGGGGGGCCTATGGCTACACCTTC. The variable domain in full, completed from reference TRBV13 and TRBJ1-2, reads AAGVIQSPRHLIKEKRETATLKCYPIPRHDTVYWYQQGPGQDPQFLISFYEKMQSDKGSIPDRFSAQQFSDYHSELNMSSLELGDSALYFCASSLGGAYGYTFGSGTRLTVV.

This clonotype appeared a few times. Given a much more abundant clone one base away, this may be a read error. The V and J genes are TRBV19 and TRBJ2-3; D is unclear. Germline V gene sequence: CDR1 LNHDA, CDR2 SQIVND (reference sequence). The CDR3 sequence is 12 residues long. The CDR3: CASSRLADTQCF. CDR3 DNA sequence: TGTGCCAGTAGTCGATTAGCAGATACGCAGTGTTTT.

The genes are TRBV7-2 and TRBJ2-7, with no clear D. V was trimmed by 1 base and J by 0 bases, leaving 16 bases between them. The CDR3 runs to 17 residues. Germline-derived CDR1 and CDR2 are SGHTA and FQGNSA. In nucleotides, the CDR3 is TGTGCCAGCAGCTTAGGCCCCCCAAGCAAGAGCTCCTACGAGCAGTACTTC. Its translation is CASSLGPPSKSSYEQYF.

The chain recombines TRBV7-9 with TRBJ2-3; D may correspond to TRBD1 or TRBD2 (5 bases each). The CDR3 is 14 residues long. From germline, CDR1 is SEHNR and CDR2 FQNEAQ (reference sequence). The germline V and J ends were trimmed by 5 bases and 0 bases, with 9 bases remaining between them. The CDR3 region has the DNA TGTGCCAGCAGCACCTGGGACAGCACAGATACGCAGTATTTT. Translating it yields CASSTWDSTDTQYF.

The chain is built from TRBV20-1 and TRBJ2-3, with TRBD2 matching 15 bases. Losses at the gene ends were 4 bases for V and 0 bases for J; bases not matched to a gene: 8. Germline V gene data show CDR1 as DFQATT and CDR2 as SNEGSKA (reference sequence). This CDR3 region has 18 residues. The CDR3 DNA reads TGCAGTGCTATGGGACTAGCGGGAGGCTCGACTAGCACAGATACGCAGTATTTT. Translated, it gives CSAMGLAGGSTSTDTQYF.

The DNA for the CDR3 is TGTGCCAGCCGGCCGGGACAGAGCACAGATACGCAGTATTTT. Its translation is CASRPGQSTDTQYF. J is TRBJ2-3 and V is TRBV25-1, with 7 bases identical to TRBD1. This CDR3 comprises 14 residues. Germline values: CDR1 MGHDK, CDR2 SYGVNS. J was trimmed by 0 bases and V by 8 bases; bases with no gene match: 5.

This chain's CDR3 is CASGLSCGYTF. The CDR3 DNA reads as TGTGCCAGCGGACTAAGTTGTGGCTACACCTTC. J is TRBJ1-2 and V is TRBV6-5; D unclear. Between the trimmed V and J ends, which lost 8 bases and 7 bases, there was a span of 11 bases. Per germline, CDR1 MNHEY and CDR2 SVGAGI. CDR3 length: 11 amino acids.

This clonotype was seen a handful of times. The chain has TRBV9 and TRBJ2-1; no reliable D call. V lost 2 bases and J 3 bases, leaving 12 bases between the germline ends. There are 15 residues in the CDR3. Germline loops: CDR1 SGDLS, CDR2 YYNGEE. CDR3 region: CASSVEDQDYNEQFF. Written as DNA, the CDR3 is TGTGCCAGCAGCGTTGAGGACCAGGACTACAATGAGCAGTTCTTC.

On this clonotype itself: A read error may explain this, as a much larger clone is one base away. This rearrangement joins TRBV12-3 or TRBV12-4 to TRBJ2-7; no clear D. CDR3 size: 12 residues. CDR3 nucleotides: TGTCCCAGCAGCATAGATTTGTACGAGCAGTACTTC. Protein sequence: CPSSIDLYEQYF.

Concerning this clonotype itself: This may come from a read error, since a much larger clone is one base off. The chain has TRBV27 and TRBJ1-1; D remains ambiguous. V lost 5 bases to trimming and J lost 9 bases, with 22 bases between them. The V gene's germline CDR1 is MNHEY and CDR2 SMNVEV (reference sequence). The CDR3 runs 15 residues. The CDR3 coding sequence is TGTGCCAGCAGTCCTGACGATCCGGGTTGGACTAAAGCTTTCTTT. As protein: CASSPDDPGWTKAFF.

A few counts support this clonotype. The chain has TRBV5-6 and TRBJ1-2; D possibly corresponds to TRBD1 (5 bases). CDR3 length: 16 residues. Germline values: CDR1 SGHDT, CDR2 YYEEEE. Deletions cut 2 bases from V and 4 bases from J, with 18 bases between. CDR3 bases: TGTGCCAGCAGCTTATGGGGGTCAGGGATTTCCTATGGCTACACCTTC. Translating it yields CASSLWGSGISYGYTF.

Only a few counts were recorded for this clonotype. The chain has TRBV1 and TRBJ1-1; TRBD1, the table's D call, lacks a check against the DNA. TRBV1 is tagged as a pseudogene. The CDR3 extends over 15 amino acids. CDR3 DNA: TGCACCAGCAGCCAAGTTCCCTGGGCGTGTACTGAAGCTTTCTTT. It codes for CTSSQVPWACTEAFF.

This clonotype was recorded at least ten times. This chain links TRBV28 with TRBJ2-7; 12 nucleotides match TRBD2. The CDR3 has 16 residues. Germline V lookup: CDR1 MDHEN, CDR2 SYDVKM. Trimming at V came to 2 bases and at J to 6 bases, leaving 8 bases not matched to a gene. The chain's CDR3 is CASSLLGLAGRGEQYF. For the CDR3, the DNA is TGTGCCAGCAGTTTACTTGGACTAGCGGGAAGGGGCGAGCAGTACTTC.

The rearrangement uses TRBV27 and TRBJ1-1; D is possibly TRBD1 (6 bases). The CDR3 runs to 15 residues. The germline gives CDR1 MNHEY, CDR2 SMNVEV (reference sequence). V lost 0 bases, J lost 1 base, and 9 bases lay in between. DNA of the CDR3: TGTGCCAGCAGTTTATCGGCAGGGGCGAACACTGAAGCTTTCTTT. It is translated as CASSLSAGANTEAFF.

A note on this clonotype: A clone one base away is much larger, so this may be a read error. CDR3 region: CSAIGPQAYEQYF. CDR3 bases: TGCAGTGCTATCGGACCGCAGGCCTACGAGCAGTACTTC. The chain is built from TRBV20-1 and TRBJ2-7; D gene unclear. Germline CDR1 is DFQATT and CDR2 is SNEGSKA (reference sequence). V lost 4 bases, J lost 2 bases, and 12 bases lay in between. The CDR3 is 13 residues long.

Comment on this clonotype: A much larger clone lies one base from this, so it may be a read error. The V gene is TRBV3-1, the J gene TRBJ2-1; D is ambiguous. The germline V gene has CDR1 LGHDT and CDR2 YNNKEL (reference sequence). This CDR3 has 13 amino acids. Written as DNA, the CDR3 is TGTTCCAGCAGCCAAGATGCGCACGATGAGCAGTTCTTC. As protein: CSSSQDAHDEQFF.

Turning to this clonotype: With a much larger clone just one base away, this may be a read error. The chain carries TRBV28 and TRBJ2-7; D is unclear. The CDR3 has 12 amino acids. Germline assignment: CDR1 MDHEN and CDR2 SYDVKM. The CDR3 loop is CASSHTYYQQYF. The CDR3 nucleotides read TGTGCCAGCAGCCACACCTACTACCAGCAGTACTTC.

The chain couples TRBV4-1 to TRBJ1-6, with D tentatively TRBD1 (5 bases). V shed 1 base and J shed 6 bases, with 16 bases lying between them. This CDR3 comprises 17 residues. Germline loops: CDR1 MGHRA, CDR2 YSYEKL. The CDR3 reads CASSQVLGGLSNSPLHF. CDR3 bases: TGCGCCAGCAGCCAAGTACTTGGGGGTTTATCTAATTCACCCCTCCACTTT.

Only a few counts were recorded for this clonotype. V is TRBV9 and J is TRBJ2-3; TRBD1 agrees at 9 bases. Germline V gene data show CDR1 as SGDLS and CDR2 as YYNGEE. J gave up 6 bases and V 4 bases, and 15 bases lay outside the gene matches. The CDR3 is 17 residues long. CDR3 amino acids: CASSTGTGPSDGDTQYF. The CDR3 DNA follows: TGTGCCAGCAGCACGGGGACAGGGCCAAGCGATGGGGATACGCAGTATTTT.

The V call is TRBV4-1, the J call TRBJ2-7, with TRBD1 matching over 9 bases. CDR3 length: 15 amino acids. Germline CDR1 reads MGHRA; CDR2 reads YSYEKL. Germline trimming cut 1 base from V and 3 bases from J; bases unmatched to any gene: 4. CDR3 bases: TGCGCCAGCAGCCAAGGTACAGGGGGCGACTACGAGCAGTACTTC. Translated, it gives CASSQGTGGDYEQYF.

This clonotype has just a few counts. The chain carries TRBV28 and TRBJ1-2; a weak D match, TRBD1 (6 bases). The V end was cut by 3 bases, the J end by 3 bases, with 14 bases between. Germline CDR1 is MDHEN and CDR2 is SYDVKM. There are 15 residues in the CDR3. This CDR3 reads CASSLRGAAHYGYTF. DNA for the CDR3: TGTGCCAGCAGTTTGCGGGGGGCGGCTCACTATGGCTACACCTTC.